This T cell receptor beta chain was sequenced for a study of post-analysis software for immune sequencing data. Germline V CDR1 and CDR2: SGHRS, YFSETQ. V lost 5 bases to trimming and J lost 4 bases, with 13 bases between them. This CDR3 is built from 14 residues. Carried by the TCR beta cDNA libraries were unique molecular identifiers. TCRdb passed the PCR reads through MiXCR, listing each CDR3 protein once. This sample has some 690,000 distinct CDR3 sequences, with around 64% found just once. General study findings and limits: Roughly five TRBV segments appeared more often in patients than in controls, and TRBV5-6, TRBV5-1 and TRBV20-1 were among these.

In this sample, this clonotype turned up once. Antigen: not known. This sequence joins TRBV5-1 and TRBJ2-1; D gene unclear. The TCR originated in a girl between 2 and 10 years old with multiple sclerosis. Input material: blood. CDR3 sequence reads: CASRQMGQYNEQFF. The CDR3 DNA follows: TGCGCCAGCAGACAGATGGGCCAGTACAATGAGCAGTTCTTC.